This TCR beta chain was retrieved from a study of T cell responses to AZD1222 COVID-19 vaccine. Overall study results and limits: Baseline seropositivity characterized only a handful of AZD1222 recipients.

Using immunoSEQ multiplex PCR, the repertoire was profiled, and TCRdb retains in-frame clones only, with some absent. The sample lists roughly 140,000 clones; approximately 87% were seen once. Note on this clone: Its specificity is not known.

The CDR3 is made up of 14 amino acids. Trimming removed 3 bases at V and 1 base at J, with 9 bases between. Germline assignment: CDR1 LGHNT and CDR2 FRNRAP. This sequence joins TRBV12-5 and TRBJ1-1; weak D call: TRBD1 (5 bases). The receptor's source is an adult who received the AZD1222 COVID-19 vaccine. Sequenced material: peripheral blood, taken 28 days after the second AZD1222 dose. CDR3 in DNA: TGTGCTAGTGGTTTTTTCGGGGGGAACACTGAAGCTTTCTTT. It encodes CASGFFGGNTEAFF.